A selection of T cell receptor beta chains follows, all from one sample in a study of lymphopenia after photon versus proton radiotherapy. Here immunoSEQ multiplex PCR was the method, and the copy in TCRdb shows in-frame clones only, minus some. The sample records tens of thousands of clones, about nine tenths being singletons. The material sequenced was peripheral blood, taken from a patient treated with proton-based radiotherapy. These receptors all come from a man of 80 years or more with esophageal cancer. The CDR3 runs from the conserved cysteine through the conserved F or W. D genes are given only for firm matches. The size field is filled for only some rows; it gives once, few, many or a size class.

j_call d_call clone_size v_call cdr3_aa cdr3_nt
TRBJ2-1 - - TRBV13 CASSRNPSRGEQFF TGTGCCAGCAGCCGGAACCCGTCTCGTGGTGAGCAGTTCTTC
TRBJ1-6 TRBD1 - TRBV14 CASSWGQNSPLHF TGTGCCAGCAGCTGGGGACAGAATTCACCCCTCCACTTT
TRBJ2-1 - once TRBV19 CASSIDPRPRNEQFF TGTGCCAGTAGTATAGACCCCCGGCCGCGCAATGAGCAGTTCTTC
TRBJ1-5 TRBD1 - TRBV5-8 CASSSWIGTAGPQHF TGTGCCAGCAGCTCTTGGATTGGGACAGCCGGGCCCCAGCATTTT
TRBJ2-7 - - TRBV7-8 CASSLVALPYEQYF TGTGCCAGCAGCTTAGTTGCTCTACCATACGAGCAGTACTTC
TRBJ2-7 - - TRBV9 CASSPSGQSSYEQYF TGTGCCAGCAGCCCCTCAGGACAGAGCTCCTACGAGCAGTACTTC
TRBJ2-3 TRBD2 - TRBV11-2 CASSPGVAGDPGTDTQYF TGTGCCAGCAGCCCCGGGGTAGCGGGAGACCCTGGCACAGATACGCAGTATTTT
TRBJ1-5 - - TRBV28 CASSLRGQPQHF TGTGCCAGCAGTTTACGGGGACAGCCCCAGCATTTT
TRBJ1-2 - once TRBV6-6 CASSYAGRKGYTF TGTGCCAGCAGTTACGCAGGAAGGAAAGGCTACACCTTC
TRBJ1-1 - - TRBV4-3 CASSQDISGTSGAFF TGCGCCAGCAGCCAAGATATATCAGGGACGAGTGGGGCTTTCTTT
TRBJ2-3 TRBD2 - TRBV7-8 CASSLELAGVGTDTQYF TGTGCCAGCAGCTTAGAACTAGCGGGAGTGGGTACAGATACGCAGTATTTT
TRBJ2-7 TRBD2 - TRBV11-2 CASSLQASGTYEQYF TGTGCCAGCAGCTTACAGGCTAGCGGCACCTACGAGCAGTACTTC
TRBJ1-2 - - TRBV18 CASSPYLQSYGYTF TGTGCCAGCTCACCATACTTACAGTCCTATGGCTACACCTTC